The 13 T cell receptor beta chains below were found in one sample sequenced in a study of cytomegalovirus exposure and HLA in healthy donors. The PCR contained 60 Vbeta and 13 Jbeta primers. Generated by immunoSEQ multiplex PCR, the TCRdb table keeps only in-frame clones and is missing some. The sample includes 150,000 to 200,000 clones, roughly 80% of them seen just once. The source material was PBMCs. These TCRs come from a woman in her forties or fifties in good health and CMV-seropositive.

V and J are TRBV7-2 and TRBJ1-1, with D unclear. The CDR3 runs to 13 residues. Germline lookup yields CDR1 SGHTA and CDR2 FQGNSA. The V gene lost 0 bases and the J gene lost 1 base, with 3 bases spanning the gap. The chain's CDR3 is CASSLAANTEAFF. For the CDR3, the DNA is TGTGCCAGCAGCTTAGCGGCGAACACTGAAGCTTTCTTT.

This chain uses TRBV5-1 with TRBJ1-4, with a tentative D call TRBD1 (6 bases). In germline, CDR1 is SGHRS, CDR2 YFSETQ. The ends were cut back, 2 bases at V and 0 bases at J, with 17 bases in the middle. The CDR3 covers 18 residues. CDR3 coding DNA: TGCGCCAGCAGCTTACCCTCAGGGGACGCCGCAACTAATGAAAAACTGTTTTTT. The encoded protein is CASSLPSGDAATNEKLFF.

This clone has just a few counts. This sequence joins TRBV5-4 and TRBJ2-1, with 8 bases identical to TRBD1. The germline gives CDR1 SGHNT, CDR2 YYREEE (reference sequence). Trimming took 4 bases from V and 7 from J; bases not matched to a gene: 19. CDR3 length: 18 residues. CDR3 sequence reads: CASSQDGQGLRIRNEQFF. CDR3 DNA sequence: TGTGCCAGCAGCCAGGACGGACAGGGTCTGCGGATTAGGAATGAGCAGTTCTTC.

This chain links TRBV9 with TRBJ2-5; D uncertain. This CDR3 is 13 amino acids long. The V end lost 0 bases, the J end lost 5 bases, and 8 bases lay between the germline ends. Germline V gene sequence: CDR1 SGDLS, CDR2 YYNGEE. CDR3 sequence reads: CASSVDSEETQYF. DNA of the CDR3: TGTGCCAGCAGCGTAGATTCGGAGGAGACCCAGTACTTC.

This clone occurred a few times. The chain combines TRBV7-2 with TRBJ2-5; 8 nucleotides align to TRBD2. V shed 2 bases and J 0 bases; nucleotides not matched to a gene: 5. CDR1 SGHTA and CDR2 FQGNSA come from the germline V gene. This CDR3 spans 16 amino acids. CDR3 loop: CASSLQPSGYQETQYF. CDR3 sequence (DNA): TGTGCCAGCAGCTTACAGCCTAGCGGGTACCAAGAGACCCAGTACTTC.

The chain is built from TRBV9 and TRBJ2-5, with D unresolved. Germline V gene data show CDR1 as SGDLS and CDR2 as YYNGEE. V was cut by 0 bases and J by 2 bases, with 11 bases left in between. CDR3 size: 15 residues. The CDR3 loop reads CASSVEATTQETQYF. The CDR3 DNA reads TGTGCCAGCAGCGTAGAGGCGACGACACAAGAGACCCAGTACTTC. Full variable domain (outside the CDR3, taken from reference TRBV9 and TRBJ2-5): DSGVTQTPKHLITATGQRVTLRCSPRSGDLSVYWYQQSLDQGLQFLIQYYNGEERAKGNILERFSAQQFPDLHSELNLSSLELGDSALYFCASSVEATTQETQYFGPGTRLLVL.

The rearrangement joins TRBV5-6 to TRBJ2-5; possibly TRBD2 for D (5 bases). V dropped 0 bases and J dropped 3 bases, with 12 bases sitting between them. This CDR3 has 15 residues. The germline V gene has CDR1 SGHDT and CDR2 YYEEEE. CDR3 in amino acids: CASSLGISGKETQYF. In DNA, the CDR3 is TGTGCCAGCAGCTTGGGGATCTCGGGAAAAGAGACCCAGTACTTC.

The J gene is TRBJ1-2, the V gene TRBV7-9, with 12 positions matching TRBD1. V was pared by 5 bases and J by 5 bases, with 3 bases of the junction left unmatched. The length of the CDR3 is 14 residues. Germline V CDR1 and CDR2: SEHNR, FQNEAQ (reference sequence). The CDR3: CASSPGQGAYGYTF. CDR3 DNA: TGTGCCAGCAGCCCGGGACAGGGGGCATATGGCTACACCTTC. The full variable domain, its missing parts supplied by reference TRBV7-9 and TRBJ1-2, is DTGVSQNPRHKITKRGQNVTFRCDPISEHNRLYWYRQTLGQGPEFLTYFQNEAQLEKSRLLSDRFSAERPKGSFSTLEIQRTEQGDSAMYLCASSPGQGAYGYTFGSGTRLTVV.

The gene calls are TRBV18 and TRBJ2-7; unclear D gene. Germline CDR1 and CDR2: KGHSH and LQKENI. The CDR3 is made up of 16 amino acids. V dropped 0 bases and J dropped 0 bases, with 12 bases sitting between them. The CDR3 nucleotides are TGTGCCAGCTCACCACCGGGCAGGCCCGGCTCCTACGAGCAGTACTTC. Amino acids: CASSPPGRPGSYEQYF.

The genes are TRBV18 and TRBJ2-7; 7 nucleotides align to TRBD2. This CDR3 has 14 amino acids. V shed 2 bases, J shed 0 bases, and the junction held 1 base outside the gene matches. Germline V gene data show CDR1 as KGHSH and CDR2 as LQKENI. The CDR3 sequence is CASSPGLVSYEQYF. Here the CDR3 DNA reads TGTGCCAGCTCACCAGGACTAGTCTCCTACGAGCAGTACTTC.

This clone was recorded once. J is TRBJ2-3 and V is TRBV27, with D perhaps matching TRBD2 (5 bases). The V and J ends lost 4 bases and 6 bases respectively, with 14 bases between them. The CDR3 is 14 amino acids. Germline V CDR1 and CDR2: MNHEY, SMNVEV (reference sequence). CDR3 sequence reads: CASSSPSTGDTQYF. In DNA form, the CDR3 reads TGTGCCAGCAGTTCCCCTTCCACGGGGGATACGCAGTATTTT.

The chain recombines TRBV18 with TRBJ2-1; D possibly corresponds to TRBD2 (6 bases). The CDR3 consists of 15 residues. Trimming took off 3 bases at V and 2 bases at J, with 11 bases between the two ends. The germline CDR1 and CDR2 sequences are KGHSH and LQKENI. CDR3 in amino acids: CASSPRESAYNEQFF. In DNA, the CDR3 is TGTGCCAGCTCACCCCGGGAGTCCGCCTACAATGAGCAGTTCTTC.

The chain combines TRBV2 with TRBJ2-5; a weak D match, TRBD2 (6 bases). V lost 6 bases and J 4 bases, leaving 9 bases between the germline ends. Germline assignment: CDR1 SNHLY and CDR2 FYNNEI. CDR3 length: 12 amino acids. The CDR3 loop is CASRAGLETQYF. The CDR3 nucleotides read TGTGCCAGCAGAGCGGGTTTAGAGACCCAGTACTTC.